Included here is one T cell receptor beta chain sequence, with context. Its antigen is undetermined. The sample comes from a study of CD8 T cells in ankylosing spondylitis. TCRdb used MiXCR to reprocess the 5' RACE reads, holding one entry per CDR3 protein. This table has around 220,000 distinct CDR3 sequences, about 10% appearing once. Trimming cost V 0 bases and J 2 bases, with 12 bases left between them. The CDR3 consists of 16 residues. CDR1 and CDR2 from the germline V gene are SGHTA and FQGNSA. Study findings and constraints: Clones linked to the disease showed a CD8+ phenotype. They occurred at relatively low frequencies in peripheral blood. What appeared characteristic of ankylosing spondylitis blood was a TCR beta motif of 7 or 8 highly homologous variants. There was reportedly significant enrichment of clones that were disease-linked in matched ankylosing spondylitis synovial fluid.

The sequenced sample consisted of blood, either unsorted or a sorted T cell fraction (not recorded which). This rearrangement joins TRBV7-2 to TRBJ2-3; TRBD2 might be the D (7 bases). The clonotype originates from a male donor with ankylosing spondylitis or in good health (not recorded which). The CDR3 DNA sequence: TGTGCCAGCAGCTTAGCTGGGGGGGCGAACACAGATACGCAGTATTTT. Its translation: CASSLAGGANTDTQYF.